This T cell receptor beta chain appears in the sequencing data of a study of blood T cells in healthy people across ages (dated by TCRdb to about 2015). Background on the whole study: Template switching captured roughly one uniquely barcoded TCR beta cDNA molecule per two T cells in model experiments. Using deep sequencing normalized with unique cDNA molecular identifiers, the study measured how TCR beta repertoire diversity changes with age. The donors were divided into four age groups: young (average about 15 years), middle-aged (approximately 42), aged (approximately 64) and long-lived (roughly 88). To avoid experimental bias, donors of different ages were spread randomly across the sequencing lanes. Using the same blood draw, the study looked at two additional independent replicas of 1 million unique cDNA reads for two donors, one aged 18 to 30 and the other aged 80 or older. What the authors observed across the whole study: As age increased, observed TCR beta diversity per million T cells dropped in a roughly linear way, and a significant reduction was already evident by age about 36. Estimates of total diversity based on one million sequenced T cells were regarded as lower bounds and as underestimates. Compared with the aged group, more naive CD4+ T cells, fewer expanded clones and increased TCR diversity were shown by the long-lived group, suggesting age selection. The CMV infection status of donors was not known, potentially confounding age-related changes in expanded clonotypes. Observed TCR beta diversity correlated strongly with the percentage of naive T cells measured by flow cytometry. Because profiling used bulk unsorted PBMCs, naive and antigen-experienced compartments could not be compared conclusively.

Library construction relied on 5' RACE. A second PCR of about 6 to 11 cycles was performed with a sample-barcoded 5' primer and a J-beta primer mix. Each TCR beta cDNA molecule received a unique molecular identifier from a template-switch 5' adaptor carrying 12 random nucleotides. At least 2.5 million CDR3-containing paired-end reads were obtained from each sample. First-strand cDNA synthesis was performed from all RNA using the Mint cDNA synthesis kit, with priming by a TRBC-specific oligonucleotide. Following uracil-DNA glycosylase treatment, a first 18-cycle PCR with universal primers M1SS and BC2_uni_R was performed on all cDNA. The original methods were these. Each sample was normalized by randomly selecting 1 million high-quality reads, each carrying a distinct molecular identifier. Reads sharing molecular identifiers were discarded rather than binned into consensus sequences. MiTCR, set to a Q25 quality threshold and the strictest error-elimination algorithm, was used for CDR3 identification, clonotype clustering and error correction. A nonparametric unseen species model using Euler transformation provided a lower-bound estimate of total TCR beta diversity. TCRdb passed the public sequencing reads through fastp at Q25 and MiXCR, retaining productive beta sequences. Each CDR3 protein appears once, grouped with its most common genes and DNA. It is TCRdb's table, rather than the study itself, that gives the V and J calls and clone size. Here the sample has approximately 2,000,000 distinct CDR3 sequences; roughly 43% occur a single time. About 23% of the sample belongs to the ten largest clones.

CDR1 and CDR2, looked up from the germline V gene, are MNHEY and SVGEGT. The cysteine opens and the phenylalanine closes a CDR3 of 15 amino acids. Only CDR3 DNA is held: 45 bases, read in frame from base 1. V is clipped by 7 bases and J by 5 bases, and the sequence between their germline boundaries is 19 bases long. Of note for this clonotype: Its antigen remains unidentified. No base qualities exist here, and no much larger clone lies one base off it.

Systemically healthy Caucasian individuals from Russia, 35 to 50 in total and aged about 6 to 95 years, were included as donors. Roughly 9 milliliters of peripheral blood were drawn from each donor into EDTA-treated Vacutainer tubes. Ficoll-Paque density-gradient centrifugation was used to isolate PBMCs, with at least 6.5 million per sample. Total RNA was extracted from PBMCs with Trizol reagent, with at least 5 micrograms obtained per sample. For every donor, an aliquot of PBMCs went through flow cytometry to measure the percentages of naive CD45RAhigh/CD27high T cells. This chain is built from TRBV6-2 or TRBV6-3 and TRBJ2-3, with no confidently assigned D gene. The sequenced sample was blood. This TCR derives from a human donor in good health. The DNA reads TGTGCCAGCACCTTGGACCCCCCTGGGGTAGATACGCAGTATTTT. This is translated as CASTLDPPGVDTQYF.